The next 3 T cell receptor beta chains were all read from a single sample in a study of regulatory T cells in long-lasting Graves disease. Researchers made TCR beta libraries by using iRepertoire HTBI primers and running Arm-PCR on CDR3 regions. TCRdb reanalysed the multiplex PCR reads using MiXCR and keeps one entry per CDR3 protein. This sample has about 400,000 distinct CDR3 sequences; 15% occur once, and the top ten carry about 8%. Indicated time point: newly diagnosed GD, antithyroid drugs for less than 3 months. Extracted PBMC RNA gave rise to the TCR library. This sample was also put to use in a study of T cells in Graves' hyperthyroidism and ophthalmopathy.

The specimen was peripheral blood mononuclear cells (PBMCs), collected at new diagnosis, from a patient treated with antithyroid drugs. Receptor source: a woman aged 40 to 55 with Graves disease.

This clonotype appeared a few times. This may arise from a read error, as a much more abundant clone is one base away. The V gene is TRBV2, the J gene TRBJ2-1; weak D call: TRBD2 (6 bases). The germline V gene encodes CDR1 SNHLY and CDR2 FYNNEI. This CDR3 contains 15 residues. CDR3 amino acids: CASNEAGRRNNEQFF. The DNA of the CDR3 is TGTGCCAGCAATGAAGCGGGCAGGCGAAACAATGAGCAGTTCTTC.

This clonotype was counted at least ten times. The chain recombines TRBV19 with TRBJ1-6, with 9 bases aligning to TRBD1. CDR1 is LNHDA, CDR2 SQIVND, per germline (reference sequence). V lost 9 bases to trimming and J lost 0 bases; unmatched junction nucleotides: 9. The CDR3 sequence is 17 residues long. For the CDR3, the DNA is TGTGCCAGCAGCCCCGGACAGGGGAGCTCCTATAATTCACCCCTCCACTTT. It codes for CASSPGQGSSYNSPLHF.

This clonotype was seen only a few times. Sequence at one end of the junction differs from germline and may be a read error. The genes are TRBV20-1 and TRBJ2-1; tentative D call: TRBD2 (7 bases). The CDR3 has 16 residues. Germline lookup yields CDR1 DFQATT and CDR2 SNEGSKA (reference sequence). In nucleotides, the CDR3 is TGCAGTGCTCCCCGGGGAGGGGGGAGCTCCTACAATGAGCAGCTCTTC. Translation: CSAPRGGGSSYNEQLF.